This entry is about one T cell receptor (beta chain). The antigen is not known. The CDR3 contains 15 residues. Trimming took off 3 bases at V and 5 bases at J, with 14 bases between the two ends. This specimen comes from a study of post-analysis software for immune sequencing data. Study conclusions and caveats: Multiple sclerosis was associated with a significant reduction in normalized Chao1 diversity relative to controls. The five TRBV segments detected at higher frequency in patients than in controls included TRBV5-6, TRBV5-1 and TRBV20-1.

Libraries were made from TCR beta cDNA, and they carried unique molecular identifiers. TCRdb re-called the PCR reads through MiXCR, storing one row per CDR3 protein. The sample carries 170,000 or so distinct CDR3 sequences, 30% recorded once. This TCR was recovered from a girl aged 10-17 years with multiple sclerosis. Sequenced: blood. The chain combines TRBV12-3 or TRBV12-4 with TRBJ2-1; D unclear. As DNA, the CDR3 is TGTGCCAGCAGTTTGTCGTCTAACCTCCACAATGAGCAGTTCTTC. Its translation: CASSLSSNLHNEQFF.